The sample holds a few counts of the clone carrying this TCR beta chain. This entry is derived from a study of T cells in Graves' hyperthyroidism and ophthalmopathy. It was RNA transcripts that yielded the amplified TCR beta CDR3 regions. The TCR CDR3 was amplified in a first-round RT-PCR using the HTBI primer set. TCRdb reprocessed the multiplex PCR reads via MiXCR and lists one record per CDR3 protein. The table records more than 500,000 distinct CDR3 sequences, 15% to 20% of them present only once. The CDR3 length is 13 residues. The V gene's germline CDR1 is SQVTM and CDR2 ANQGSEA. Trimming at V came to 8 bases and at J to 0 bases, leaving 6 bases not matched to a gene.

This clonotype was obtained from a woman in her thirties with Graves' hyperthyroidism. The chain joins TRBV29-1 to TRBJ1-1, with TRBD1 identical over 7 bases. Material for sequencing was blood. The CDR3 DNA sequence: TGCAGCATGAAGGGACAGCTGAACACTGAAGCTTTCTTT. This codes for CSMKGQLNTEAFF.